This T cell receptor (beta chain) was sequenced for a study of OX40 agonist ivuxolimab in advanced cancers. General notes on the study: The costimulatory receptor OX40 (CD134) was targeted by ivuxolimab, a fully human IgG2 agonistic monoclonal antibody. Intravenous ivuxolimab was administered to patients every 2 weeks at six dose levels: 0.01, 0.1, 0.3, 1.5, 3 and 10 mg/kg. Among the roughly 50 dose-escalation patients, about 19 had hepatocellular carcinoma, 15 melanoma, 9 renal cell carcinoma and 9 head and neck cancer. In the dose-escalation cohort, 82.7% of patients were male, and the mean age was approximately 64 years, with a range of 23 to 79. Prior anti-PD-1, anti-PD-L1 or anti-CTLA-4 therapy was permitted, and approximately 41% of dose-escalation patients had received checkpoint inhibitors. Partial responses occurred in three dose-escalation patients: two with cutaneous melanoma and one with hepatocellular carcinoma. Peripheral TCRbeta sequencing was intended to test whether TCR sequence diversity was altered and clonal T-cell expansion was caused by ivuxolimab. The paper covers the monotherapy dose-escalation part of the phase I ivuxolimab trial, which included N ≈ 57 patients. Results and caveats for the whole study, not just this receptor: After ivuxolimab, expanded clones were on average more numerous among CD8+ T cells than among CD4+ T cells. Clonal expansion of both CD4+ and CD8+ blood T cells was observed from baseline to week 6 at doses 0.1 to 3.0 mg/kg. The antigen specificity of the peripheral T cells that underwent clonal expansion was not determined. In the 0.1-3.0 mg/kg groups, partial responders had among the lowest normalized peripheral clonal expansion, particularly in CD8+ T cells. Low levels of normalized T-cell clonal expansion were also shown by some nonresponding patients.

A word on this clone: Its antigen is not yet known. Per-base qualities were not stored, and no clone one base away is much larger.

Counted from cysteine to phenylalanine, this CDR3 has 16 amino acids. Only the CDR3 part of the read is kept: 48 bases, read in frame from the first base. According to the germline V gene, CDR1 reads LGHNA and CDR2 reads YSLEER. V is cut by 3 bases and J by 5 bases, and the space between the germline ends is 16 bases. To sequence the TCRbeta CDR3 region, genomic DNA was isolated from the sorted cells. TCRbeta CDR3 regions were sequenced using the immunoSEQ Assay. TCRdb provides this immuneACCESS table in a form limited to in-frame rearrangements. Some clones are lacking; in checked studies, under half of them reflect an unresolved V gene, and why the rest are absent is not known. The sample includes about 60,000 clones, with 86% observed a single time. The top ten constitute over 9.5% of the sample. The trial excluded patients who had a history of autoimmune disease or who were on systemic immunosuppression. Peripheral blood for TCR sequencing was drawn from every dose cohort at baseline, at cycle 4 day 1 and at cycle 7 day 1. Samples came from an open-label, multicenter, first-in-human phase I dose-escalation trial of ivuxolimab. The trial enrolled adults with locally advanced or metastatic head and neck squamous cell, hepatocellular, melanoma or renal cell carcinoma. CD4+ and CD8+ T cells were sorted separately from peripheral blood before TCR sequencing.

The sequence was obtained from an adult with an advanced solid tumor such as melanoma, head and neck, liver or kidney cancer. Rearrangement joined TRBV4-3 to TRBJ2-2, and perhaps TRBD1 as D gene, on 7 matching bases. Sequencing was performed on CD4+ or CD8+ T cells sorted from blood, taken in a trial of the OX40 agonist ivuxolimab. The sequence in DNA is TGCGCCAGCAGCCAGGACAGGAGGGGCCGGACCGGGGAGCTGTTTTTT. Its product reads: CASSQDRRGRTGELFF.